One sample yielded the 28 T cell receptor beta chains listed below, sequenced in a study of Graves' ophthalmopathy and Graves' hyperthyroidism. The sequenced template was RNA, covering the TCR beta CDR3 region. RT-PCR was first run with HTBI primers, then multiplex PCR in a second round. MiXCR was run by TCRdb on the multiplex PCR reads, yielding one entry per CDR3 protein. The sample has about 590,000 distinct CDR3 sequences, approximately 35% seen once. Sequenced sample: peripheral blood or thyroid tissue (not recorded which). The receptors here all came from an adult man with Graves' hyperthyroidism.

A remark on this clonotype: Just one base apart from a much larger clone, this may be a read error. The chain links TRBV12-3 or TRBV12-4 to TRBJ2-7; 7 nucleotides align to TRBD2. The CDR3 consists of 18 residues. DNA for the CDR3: TGTGCCAGCAGCTTAGCGGCTTCGAGGGCTAGCGGATTCTACGAGCAGTACTTC. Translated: CASSLAASRASGFYEQYF.

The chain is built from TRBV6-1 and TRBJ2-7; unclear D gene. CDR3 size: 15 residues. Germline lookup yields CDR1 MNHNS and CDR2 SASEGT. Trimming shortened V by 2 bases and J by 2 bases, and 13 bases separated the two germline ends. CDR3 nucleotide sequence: TGTGCCAGCAGTGAATTTCGGGTCGGAGCCTACGAGCAGTACTTC. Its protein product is CASSEFRVGAYEQYF.

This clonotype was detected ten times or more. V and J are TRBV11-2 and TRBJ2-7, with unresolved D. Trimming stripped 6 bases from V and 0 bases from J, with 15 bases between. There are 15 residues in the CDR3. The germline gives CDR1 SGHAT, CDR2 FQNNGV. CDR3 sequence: CASSLLLGSSYEQYF. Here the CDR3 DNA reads TGTGCCAGCAGTCTCCTCCTCGGCAGCTCCTACGAGCAGTACTTC. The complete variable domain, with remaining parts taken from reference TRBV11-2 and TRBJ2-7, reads EAGVAQSPRYKIIEKRQSVAFWCNPISGHATLYWYQQILGQGPKLLIQFQNNGVVDDSQLPKDRFSAERLKGVDSTLKIQPAKLEDSAVYLCASSLLLGSSYEQYFGPGTRLTVT.

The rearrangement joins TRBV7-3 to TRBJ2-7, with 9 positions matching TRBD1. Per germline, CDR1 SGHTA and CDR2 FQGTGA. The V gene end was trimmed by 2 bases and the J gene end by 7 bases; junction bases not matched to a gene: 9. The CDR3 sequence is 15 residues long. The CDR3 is CASSLWGQGYNEQYF. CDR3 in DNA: TGTGCCAGCAGCTTATGGGGACAGGGCTACAATGAGCAGTACTTC.

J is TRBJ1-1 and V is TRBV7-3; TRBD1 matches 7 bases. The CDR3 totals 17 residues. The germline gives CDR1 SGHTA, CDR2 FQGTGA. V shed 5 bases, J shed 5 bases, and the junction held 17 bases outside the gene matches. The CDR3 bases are TGTGCCAGCAGCGTAGCCCTTCTTACGACAGGGACAACTGAAGCTTTCTTT. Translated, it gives CASSVALLTTGTTEAFF.

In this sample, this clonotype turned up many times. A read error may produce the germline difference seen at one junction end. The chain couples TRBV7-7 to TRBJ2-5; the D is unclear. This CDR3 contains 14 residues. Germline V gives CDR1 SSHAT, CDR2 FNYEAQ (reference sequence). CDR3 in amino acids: CASSQPGAQETQYF. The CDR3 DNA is TGTGCTAGCAGTCAACCGGGTGCCCAAGAGACCCAGTACTTC.

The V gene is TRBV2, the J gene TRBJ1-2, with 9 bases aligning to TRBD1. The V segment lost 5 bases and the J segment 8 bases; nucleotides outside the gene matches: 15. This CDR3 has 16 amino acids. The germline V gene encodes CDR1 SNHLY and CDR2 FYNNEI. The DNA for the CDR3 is TGTGCCAGCAGTCCAGAGACAGGGGGGGCCAAGGAGGGCTACACCTTC. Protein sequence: CASSPETGGAKEGYTF. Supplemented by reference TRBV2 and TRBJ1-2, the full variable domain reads EPEVTQTPSHQVTQMGQEVILRCVPISNHLYFYWYRQILGQKVEFLVSFYNNEISEKSEIFDDQFSVERPDGSNFTLKIRSTKLEDSAMYFCASSPETGGAKEGYTFGSGTRLTVV.

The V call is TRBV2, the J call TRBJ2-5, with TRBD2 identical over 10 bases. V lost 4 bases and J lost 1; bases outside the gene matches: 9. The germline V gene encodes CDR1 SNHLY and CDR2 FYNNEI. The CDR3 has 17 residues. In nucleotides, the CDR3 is TGTGCCAGCAGTGCTTCGTCTAGCGGGGGCCTCCAAGAGACCCAGTACTTC. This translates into CASSASSSGGLQETQYF.

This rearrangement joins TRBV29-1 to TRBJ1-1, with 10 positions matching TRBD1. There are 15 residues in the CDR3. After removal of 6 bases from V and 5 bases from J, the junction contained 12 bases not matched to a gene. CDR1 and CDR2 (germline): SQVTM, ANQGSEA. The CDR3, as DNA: TGCAGCGTCGATCCCCGGGACAGGGGTTGGACTGAAGCTTTCTTT. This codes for CSVDPRDRGWTEAFF. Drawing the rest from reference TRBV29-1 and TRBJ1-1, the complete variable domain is SAVISQKPSRDICQRGTSLTIQCQVDSQVTMMFWYRQQPGQSLTLIATANQGSEATYESGFVIDKFPISRPNLTFSTLTVSNMSPEDSSIYLCSVDPRDRGWTEAFFGQGTRLTVV.

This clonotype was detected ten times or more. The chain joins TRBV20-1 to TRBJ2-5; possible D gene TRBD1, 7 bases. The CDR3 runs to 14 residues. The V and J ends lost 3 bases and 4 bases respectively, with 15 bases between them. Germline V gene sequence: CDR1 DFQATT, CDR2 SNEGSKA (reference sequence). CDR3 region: CSARLTGRSETQYF. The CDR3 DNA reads TGCAGTGCTAGGTTGACAGGGAGGTCAGAGACCCAGTACTTC.

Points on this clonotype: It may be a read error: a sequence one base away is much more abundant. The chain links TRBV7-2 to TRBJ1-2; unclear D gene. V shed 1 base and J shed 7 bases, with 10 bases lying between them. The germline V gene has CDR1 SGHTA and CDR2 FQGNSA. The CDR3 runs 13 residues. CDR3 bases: TGTGCCAGCAGCTTAGGTCTCGCGGGTGGCTACACCTTC. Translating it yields CASSLGLAGGYTF.

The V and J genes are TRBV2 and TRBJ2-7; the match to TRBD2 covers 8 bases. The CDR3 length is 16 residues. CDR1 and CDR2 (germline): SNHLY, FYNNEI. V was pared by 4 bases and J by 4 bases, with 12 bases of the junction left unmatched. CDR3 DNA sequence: TGTGCCAGCAGTGCAACATCCGGGACTAGAGTTTACGAGCAGTACTTC. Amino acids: CASSATSGTRVYEQYF. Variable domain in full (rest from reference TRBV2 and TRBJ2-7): EPEVTQTPSHQVTQMGQEVILRCVPISNHLYFYWYRQILGQKVEFLVSFYNNEISEKSEIFDDQFSVERPDGSNFTLKIRSTKLEDSAMYFCASSATSGTRVYEQYFGPGTRLTVT.

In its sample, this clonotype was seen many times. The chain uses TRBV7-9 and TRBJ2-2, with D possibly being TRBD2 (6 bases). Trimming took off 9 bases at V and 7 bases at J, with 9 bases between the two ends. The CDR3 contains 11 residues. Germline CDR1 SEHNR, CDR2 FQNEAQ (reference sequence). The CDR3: CASRRDGELFF. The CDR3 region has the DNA TGTGCCAGTCGGCGGGACGGGGAGCTGTTTTTT.

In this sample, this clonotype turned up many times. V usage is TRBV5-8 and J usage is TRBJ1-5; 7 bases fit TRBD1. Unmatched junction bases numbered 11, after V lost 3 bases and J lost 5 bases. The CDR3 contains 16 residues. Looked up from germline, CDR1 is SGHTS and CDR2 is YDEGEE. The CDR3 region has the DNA TGTGCCAGCAGCTCTTATGACAGGGCTTGGGATCAGCCCCAGCATTTT. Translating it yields CASSSYDRAWDQPQHF. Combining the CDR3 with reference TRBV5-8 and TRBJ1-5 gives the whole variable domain EAGVTQSPTHLIKTRGQQATLRCSPISGHTSVYWYQQALGLGLQFLLWYDEGEERNRGNFPPRFSGRQFPNYSSELNVNALELEDSALYLCASSSYDRAWDQPQHFGDGTRLSIL.

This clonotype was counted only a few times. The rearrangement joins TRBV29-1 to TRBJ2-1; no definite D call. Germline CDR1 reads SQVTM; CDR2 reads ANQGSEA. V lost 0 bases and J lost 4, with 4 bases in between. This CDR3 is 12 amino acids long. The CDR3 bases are TGCAGCGTTGAAGATCGGTACAATGAGCAGTTCTTC. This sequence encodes CSVEDRYNEQFF.

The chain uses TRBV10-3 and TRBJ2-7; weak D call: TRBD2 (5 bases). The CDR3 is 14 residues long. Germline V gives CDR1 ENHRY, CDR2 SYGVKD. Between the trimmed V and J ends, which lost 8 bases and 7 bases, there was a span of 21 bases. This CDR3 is CAIAASSSYNEQYF. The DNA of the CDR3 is TGTGCCATCGCGGCCTCTAGCTCCTACAATGAGCAGTACTTC.

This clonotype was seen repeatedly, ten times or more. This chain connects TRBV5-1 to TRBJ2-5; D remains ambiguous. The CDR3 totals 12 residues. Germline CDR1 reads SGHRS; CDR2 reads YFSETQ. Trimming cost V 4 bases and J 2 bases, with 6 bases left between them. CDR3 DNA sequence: TGCGCCAGCAGCGCTCAACAAGAGACCCAGTACTTC. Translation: CASSAQQETQYF.

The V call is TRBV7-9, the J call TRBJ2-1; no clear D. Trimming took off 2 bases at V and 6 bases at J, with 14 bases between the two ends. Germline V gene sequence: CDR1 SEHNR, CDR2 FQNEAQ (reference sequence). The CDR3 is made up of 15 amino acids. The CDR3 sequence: CASSLSSLDSNEQFF. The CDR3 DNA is TGTGCCAGCAGCTTATCCAGTCTAGATAGCAATGAGCAGTTCTTC.

CDR3 residues: CASRLAGTDEQFF. The DNA for the CDR3 is TGTGCCAGCAGGCTAGCGGGAACGGATGAGCAGTTCTTC. The V gene is TRBV7-8, the J gene TRBJ2-5; 9 nucleotides agree with TRBD2. The last part of the DNA fits TRBJ2-1 better; the J call may be wrong. The germline CDR1 and CDR2 sequences are SGHVS and FQNEAQ. The CDR3 covers 13 residues.

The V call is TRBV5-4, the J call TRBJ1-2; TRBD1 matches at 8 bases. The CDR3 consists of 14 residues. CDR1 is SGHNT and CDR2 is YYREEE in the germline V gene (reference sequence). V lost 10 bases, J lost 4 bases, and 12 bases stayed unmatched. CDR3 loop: CAWSSGGFAYGYTF. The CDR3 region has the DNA TGTGCCTGGAGCTCAGGGGGCTTTGCCTATGGCTACACCTTC.

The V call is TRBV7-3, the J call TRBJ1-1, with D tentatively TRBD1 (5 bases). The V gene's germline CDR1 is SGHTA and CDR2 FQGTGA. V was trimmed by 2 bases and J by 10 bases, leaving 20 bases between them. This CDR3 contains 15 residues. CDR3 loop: CASSLLGGQGTRAFF. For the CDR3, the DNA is TGTGCCAGCAGCTTACTGGGTGGGCAGGGTACTCGAGCTTTCTTT.

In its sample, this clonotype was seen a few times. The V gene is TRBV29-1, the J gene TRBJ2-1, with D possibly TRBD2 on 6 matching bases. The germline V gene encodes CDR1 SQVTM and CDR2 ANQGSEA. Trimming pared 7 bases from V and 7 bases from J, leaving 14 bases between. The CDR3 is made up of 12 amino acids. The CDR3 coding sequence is TGCAGCGCGTCGGAGGGGAGGAATGAGCAGTTCTTC. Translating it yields CSASEGRNEQFF.

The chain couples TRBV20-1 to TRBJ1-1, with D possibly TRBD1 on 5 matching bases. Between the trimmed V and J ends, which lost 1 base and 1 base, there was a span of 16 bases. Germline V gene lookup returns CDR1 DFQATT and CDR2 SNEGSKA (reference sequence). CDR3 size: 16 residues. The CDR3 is CSARVTGGKTNTEAFF. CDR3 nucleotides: TGCAGTGCTAGAGTTACAGGTGGCAAAACGAACACTGAAGCTTTCTTT.

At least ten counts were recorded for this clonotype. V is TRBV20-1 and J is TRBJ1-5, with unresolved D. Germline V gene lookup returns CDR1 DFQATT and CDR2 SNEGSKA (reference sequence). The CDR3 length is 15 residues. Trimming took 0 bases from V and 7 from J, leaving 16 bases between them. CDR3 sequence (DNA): TGCAGTGCTAGAGATTTGACGGATTGGGGACAGCCCCAGCATTTT. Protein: CSARDLTDWGQPQHF.

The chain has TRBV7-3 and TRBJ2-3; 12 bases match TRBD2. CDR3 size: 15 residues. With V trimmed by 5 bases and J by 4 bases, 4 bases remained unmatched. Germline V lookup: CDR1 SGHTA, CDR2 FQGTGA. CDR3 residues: CASSASGRAPDTQYF. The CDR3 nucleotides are TGTGCCAGCAGCGCTAGCGGGAGGGCCCCAGATACGCAGTATTTT.

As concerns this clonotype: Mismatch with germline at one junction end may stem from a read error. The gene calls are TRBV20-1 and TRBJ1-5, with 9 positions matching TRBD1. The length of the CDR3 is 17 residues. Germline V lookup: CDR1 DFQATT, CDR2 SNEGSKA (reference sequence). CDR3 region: CCARDGTGWGSNQPQHF. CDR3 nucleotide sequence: TGCTGTGCTAGAGATGGGACAGGGTGGGGAAGCAATCAGCCCCAGCATTTT.

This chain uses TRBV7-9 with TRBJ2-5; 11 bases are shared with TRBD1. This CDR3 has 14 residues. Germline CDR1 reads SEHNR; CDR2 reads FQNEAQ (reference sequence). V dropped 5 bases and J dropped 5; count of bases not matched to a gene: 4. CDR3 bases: TGTGCCAGCAGCGACCGGGACAGGGGGGAGACCCAGTACTTC. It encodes CASSDRDRGETQYF. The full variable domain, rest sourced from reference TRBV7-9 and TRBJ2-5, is DTGVSQNPRHKITKRGQNVTFRCDPISEHNRLYWYRQTLGQGPEFLTYFQNEAQLEKSRLLSDRFSAERPKGSFSTLEIQRTEQGDSAMYLCASSDRDRGETQYFGPGTRLLVL.

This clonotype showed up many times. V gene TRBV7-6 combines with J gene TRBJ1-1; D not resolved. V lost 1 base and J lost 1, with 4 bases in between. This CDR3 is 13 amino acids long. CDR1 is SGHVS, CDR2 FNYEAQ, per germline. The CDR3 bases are TGTGCCAGCAGCTTAGATGAGAACACTGAAGCTTTCTTT. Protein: CASSLDENTEAFF.